This is a list of T cell receptor beta chains from one sample in a study of CD8 T cells in ankylosing spondylitis. TCRdb reanalysed the 5' RACE reads using MiXCR and keeps one entry per CDR3 protein. The data contain about 69,000 distinct CDR3 sequences, about 5.2% of them seen just once; the ten biggest clones take up around 2.2%. Material for sequencing was blood, either unsorted or a sorted T cell fraction (not recorded which). The receptors originated from a male donor with ankylosing spondylitis or in good health (not recorded which). The conserved cysteine and the conserved F or W are not part of the CDR3 here. Each record gives: J gene, V gene, CDR3 protein.

>TRBJ2-3|TRBV7-3
ASSLTPGLAGGVTDTQY
>TRBJ2-7|TRBV27
ASSPDRGRGEQY
>TRBJ1-1|TRBV7-2
ASSAYRGGDTEAF
>TRBJ2-1|TRBV7-9
ASSSPVGGSFGSEQF
>TRBJ2-3|TRBV5-1
ASSLQASTDMQY
>TRBJ2-1|TRBV5-1
ASSWTSGGAMLSNEQF
>TRBJ1-1|TRBV25-1
ASSEGGWAGAF
>TRBJ2-1|TRBV11-2
ASSLGGGTRYNEQF
>TRBJ1-5|TRBV28
ASSDGDRYNQPQH
>TRBJ2-2|TRBV7-9
ASSSVGQGGTGELF
>TRBJ1-2|TRBV6-5
ASSSGNYGYT
>TRBJ2-7|TRBV21-1
ASSKVVRQGDYYEQY
>TRBJ2-7|TRBV5-1
ASRTDRDSHEQY
>TRBJ2-7|TRBV7-8
ASSLFSEQY
>TRBJ1-5|TRBV18
ASSPIGSNQPQH
>TRBJ2-1|TRBV7-9
ASSIVGAGGNNEQF
>TRBJ1-6|TRBV10-2
ASGDGGSPLH
>TRBJ1-2|TRBV7-2
ASSSRIARAGYT
>TRBJ1-1|TRBV12-3/TRBV12-4
ASSLTALAAF
>TRBJ1-5|TRBV5-1
ASSLALGQPQH
>TRBJ2-1|TRBV6-2/TRBV6-3
ASRGQSGYNEQF
>TRBJ1-3|TRBV29-1
SVESSGNTIY
>TRBJ1-2|TRBV20-1
SARDGTGDYGYT
>TRBJ1-1|TRBV19
ASRLDRGLNTEAF
>TRBJ2-5|TRBV24-1
ATSGGVQETQY
>TRBJ2-3|TRBV4-2
ASSQDRRITDTQY
>TRBJ2-3|TRBV15
ATSRSGQHPTDTQY
>TRBJ1-1|TRBV20-1
SARGTIQNTEAF
>TRBJ1-6|TRBV12-3/TRBV12-4
ASSSQAGNSPLH